These 32 T cell receptor beta chains originate from one sample sequenced in a study of OX40 agonist ivuxolimab in advanced cancers. Clones were sequenced by immunoSEQ multiplex PCR, and TCRdb holds only the in-frame ones, with some missing. This sample has over 100,000 clones, with 85% to 95% found just once. The starting material was CD4+ or CD8+ T cells sorted from blood, obtained in a trial of the OX40 agonist ivuxolimab. These receptors all come from an adult with an advanced solid tumor such as melanoma, head and neck, liver or kidney cancer.

V usage is TRBV9 and J usage is TRBJ1-2; D is unclear. This CDR3 spans 15 amino acids. Germline loops: CDR1 SGDLS, CDR2 YYNGEE. The V end was cut by 0 bases, the J end by 1 base, with 10 bases between. CDR3 in DNA: TGTGCCAGCAGCGTAGACGGGGTGGGTAACTATGGCTACACCTTC. Protein product: CASSVDGVGNYGYTF.

This sequence joins TRBV5-6 and TRBJ1-2; no definite D call. Trimming shortened V by 4 bases and J by 4 bases, and 14 bases separated the two germline ends. Looked up from germline, CDR1 is SGHDT and CDR2 is YYEEEE. CDR3 length equals 14 residues. In nucleotides, the CDR3 is TGTGCCAGCAGCCCCAAGTCGACGGGCTATGGCTACACCTTC. Encoded protein: CASSPKSTGYGYTF.

The chain carries TRBV11-2 and TRBJ1-1; D might be TRBD1 (5 bases). The V end was cut by 5 bases, the J end by 7 bases, with 17 bases between. The V gene's germline CDR1 is SGHAT and CDR2 FQNNGV. The CDR3 consists of 14 residues. CDR3 sequence reads: CASSLARGASEAFF. CDR3 nucleotides: TGTGCCAGCAGCCTTGCAAGGGGTGCCAGTGAAGCTTTCTTT.

J is TRBJ2-6 and V is TRBV5-1; unclear D gene. Germline lookup yields CDR1 SGHRS and CDR2 YFSETQ. V dropped 0 bases and J dropped 0 bases, with 13 bases sitting between them. The CDR3 is made up of 18 amino acids. CDR3 sequence (DNA): TGCGCCAGCAGCTTGGGGACGGCCTCGAGCTCTGGGGCCAACGTCCTGACTTTC. This translates into CASSLGTASSSGANVLTF.

The J gene is TRBJ2-2, the V gene TRBV7-9, with 8 bases aligning to TRBD1. J gave up 1 base and V 5 bases, and 3 bases lay outside the gene matches. The CDR3 spans 15 residues. Looked up from germline, CDR1 is SEHNR and CDR2 is FQNEAQ (reference sequence). CDR3 loop: CASSRGQVNTGELFF. The CDR3 DNA is TGTGCCAGCAGCCGGGGACAGGTGAACACCGGGGAGCTGTTTTTT.

The chain has TRBV7-8 and TRBJ1-3; no reliable D call. This CDR3 contains 15 residues. Germline V CDR1 and CDR2: SGHVS, FQNEAQ. V dropped 3 bases and J dropped 0 bases, with 9 bases sitting between them. CDR3 DNA: TGTGCCAGCAGCTTCAGACGGGCCTCTGGAAACACCATATATTTT. Protein product: CASSFRRASGNTIYF.

The rearrangement links TRBV10-2 to TRBJ2-1, with 9 bases that match TRBD2. V lost 4 bases and J lost 7; bases outside the gene matches: 8. This CDR3 is built from 15 residues. CDR1 is WSHSY, CDR2 SAAADI, per germline. In DNA form, the CDR3 reads TGCGCCAGCAGTGGTAGCGGGAGTATTAAGAATGAGCAGTTCTTC. Translating gives CASSGSGSIKNEQFF.

The rearrangement links TRBV11-1 to TRBJ1-2; TRBD1 is a possible D gene (5 bases). The CDR3 contains 16 residues. CDR1 is SGHAT, CDR2 FQDESV, per germline (reference sequence). V lost 5 bases to trimming and J lost 2 bases, with 18 bases between them. Here the CDR3 DNA reads TGTGCCAGCAGCCCAGGTGGTACGGGGACCAACTATGGCTACACCTTC. Translated, it gives CASSPGGTGTNYGYTF.

J is TRBJ1-2 and V is TRBV5-5; TRBD1 matches 8 bases. Germline V gene lookup returns CDR1 SGHKS and CDR2 YYEKEE (reference sequence). Germline trimming cut 0 bases from V and 2 bases from J; bases unmatched to any gene: 3. This CDR3 is built from 15 residues. The chain's CDR3 is CASSLARQGNYGYTF. The DNA of the CDR3 is TGTGCCAGCAGCTTGGCGAGACAGGGGAACTATGGCTACACCTTC.

The V call is TRBV20-1, the J call TRBJ2-5; D ambiguous. The J call may be wrong; the DNA end is better matched by TRBJ2-7. The CDR3 length is 11 residues. Germline V gene data show CDR1 as DFQATT and CDR2 as SNEGSKA (reference sequence). CDR3 DNA sequence: TGCAGTGCTAGAGGTGCCTCCGAGCAGTACTTC. This gives the protein CSARGASEQYF.

V is TRBV5-1 and J is TRBJ1-1, with D unclear. V was shortened by 5 bases and J by 5 bases, with 7 bases between the two germline ends. CDR3 length equals 11 residues. CDR1 and CDR2 from the germline V gene are SGHRS and YFSETQ. The CDR3 here is CASRQETEAFF. DNA of the CDR3: TGCGCCAGCAGGCAGGAGACTGAAGCTTTCTTT.

This sequence joins TRBV25-1 and TRBJ1-6; D uncertain. The CDR3 extends over 13 amino acids. V lost 5 bases to trimming and J lost 7 bases, with 9 bases between them. Germline CDR1 MGHDK, CDR2 SYGVNS. This CDR3 is CASSNTGNSPLHF. CDR3 bases: TGTGCCAGCAGTAATACGGGAAATTCACCCCTCCACTTT.

This clone was counted once. This chain uses TRBV5-5 with TRBJ1-2, with a possible D match to TRBD1 (6 bases). CDR1 is SGHKS, CDR2 YYEKEE, per germline (reference sequence). The V end lost 4 bases, the J end lost 2 bases, and 15 bases lay between the germline ends. This CDR3 contains 15 residues. CDR3 nucleotides: TGTGCCAGCAGCCTGGTACAGGGAATGAACTATGGCTACACCTTC. Translating it yields CASSLVQGMNYGYTF.

A few counts support this clone. The chain combines TRBV7-9 with TRBJ1-1; D not certain. The CDR3 is made up of 13 amino acids. The V gene's germline CDR1 is SEHNR and CDR2 FQNEAQ (reference sequence). The V end lost 6 bases, the J end lost 0 bases, and 8 bases lay between the germline ends. Here the CDR3 reads CASSLRLNTEAFF. In nucleotides, the CDR3 is TGTGCCAGCAGTCTCAGGTTGAACACTGAAGCTTTCTTT.

This sequence joins TRBV6-5 and TRBJ1-2; TRBD1 matches at 8 bases. Germline V gene sequence: CDR1 MNHEY, CDR2 SVGAGI. The CDR3 is made up of 13 amino acids. Losses at the gene ends were 6 bases for V and 6 bases for J; bases not matched to a gene: 6. The CDR3 loop is CASRTTRGHGYTF. CDR3 DNA: TGTGCCAGCAGGACCACCAGGGGGCATGGCTACACCTTC.

The V gene is TRBV30, the J gene TRBJ2-1; TRBD1 matches 9 bases. Germline-derived CDR1 and CDR2 are GTSNPN and SVGIG (reference sequence). CDR3 size: 14 residues. The ends lost 1 base at V and 8 bases at J; junction bases unmatched: 6. DNA of the CDR3: TGTGCCTGGAGTGAAGGACAGGGGATCCATGAGCAGTTCTTC. This translates into CAWSEGQGIHEQFF.

For this clone: The sample contains more than one DNA sequence encoding this CDR3. The chain employs TRBV9 and TRBJ2-7, with D possibly TRBD1 on 5 matching bases. The germline V gene has CDR1 SGDLS and CDR2 YYNGEE. The CDR3 runs to 17 residues. The V and J ends lost 3 bases and 2 bases respectively, with 21 bases between them. As DNA, the CDR3 is TGTGCCAGCAGCGAGGGGCCCGGGTTTCAGTCGGCCTACGAGCAGTACTTC. Amino acids: CASSEGPGFQSAYEQYF.

The V call is TRBV2, the J call TRBJ1-5; no clear D gene. Trimming left V 3 bases short and J 4 bases short, with 13 bases between. Germline CDR1 is SNHLY and CDR2 is FYNNEI. The CDR3 runs 15 residues. The CDR3 reads CASSDMGGPNQPQHF. CDR3 bases: TGTGCCAGCAGTGATATGGGAGGGCCTAATCAGCCCCAGCATTTT.

The chain carries TRBV28 and TRBJ2-7; D is unresolved. Germline values: CDR1 MDHEN, CDR2 SYDVKM. This CDR3 spans 12 amino acids. V was shortened by 2 bases and J by 2 bases, with 4 bases between the two germline ends. CDR3 in DNA: TGTGCCAGCAGTTTACTGACCTACGAGCAGTACTTC. Its protein product is CASSLLTYEQYF.

This clone was recorded only once. This sequence joins TRBV5-4 and TRBJ1-4; D unclear. Germline-derived CDR1 and CDR2 are SGHNT and YYREEE (reference sequence). The CDR3 consists of 14 residues. Trimming removed 0 bases at V and 8 bases at J, with 11 bases between. The CDR3 bases are TGTGCCAGCAGCTTGGGAGGGTTGGAGGAAAAACTGTTTTTT. Translated: CASSLGGLEEKLFF. Looking up the rest from reference TRBV5-4 and TRBJ1-4 gives the full variable domain: ETGVTQSPTHLIKTRGQQVTLRCSSQSGHNTVSWYQQALGQGPQFIFQYYREEENGRGNFPPRFSGLQFPNYSSELNVNALELDDSALYLCASSLGGLEEKLFFGSGTQLSVL.

J is TRBJ2-5 and V is TRBV7-2; D is perhaps TRBD2 (6 bases). Between the trimmed V and J ends, which lost 2 bases and 4 bases, there was a span of 8 bases. There are 13 residues in the CDR3. Germline CDR1 is SGHTA and CDR2 is FQGNSA. The CDR3 region has the DNA TGTGCCAGCAGCTTACAGCGGGTAGAGACCCAGTACTTC. Its translation is CASSLQRVETQYF.

The V gene is TRBV6-1, the J gene TRBJ2-7; TRBD2 matches 8 bases. The V gene end was trimmed by 4 bases and the J gene end by 4 bases; junction bases not matched to a gene: 12. From germline, CDR1 is MNHNS and CDR2 SASEGT. This CDR3 is 16 amino acids long. The CDR3 DNA follows: TGTGCCAGCAGTGGCCCTTCGGCGGGGGGCGTGTACGAGCAGTACTTC. Protein product: CASSGPSAGGVYEQYF.

A single count supports this clone. The chain carries TRBV5-4 and TRBJ2-6, with 8 bases lining up with TRBD2. The CDR3 consists of 17 residues. Germline V gene sequence: CDR1 SGHNT, CDR2 YYREEE (reference sequence). V shed 6 bases and J 0 bases; nucleotides not matched to a gene: 8. The CDR3 region has the DNA TGTGCCAGCACCGCGGGGGGCCCCCGCTCTGGGGCCAACGTCCTGACTTTC. As protein: CASTAGGPRSGANVLTF.

This sequence joins TRBV11-1 and TRBJ2-3; 8 bases map to TRBD2. From germline, CDR1 is SGHAT and CDR2 FQDESV (reference sequence). The V segment lost 1 base and the J segment 5 bases; nucleotides outside the gene matches: 8. The CDR3 has 16 amino acids. This CDR3 is CASSLDGRAAVDTQYF. The CDR3 DNA reads as TGTGCCAGCAGCTTAGACGGGAGGGCCGCGGTAGATACGCAGTATTTT.

The chain recombines TRBV19 with TRBJ2-2; no firm D call. CDR3 length equals 12 residues. CDR1 and CDR2 from the germline V gene are LNHDA and SQIVND (reference sequence). V was clipped by 5 bases and J by 6 bases, with 7 bases between them. This chain's CDR3 is CASSAVSGELFF. DNA of the CDR3: TGTGCCAGTAGTGCCGTCTCCGGGGAGCTGTTTTTT. Combining the CDR3 with reference TRBV19 and TRBJ2-2 gives the whole variable domain DGGITQSPKYLFRKEGQNVTLSCEQNLNHDAMYWYRQDPGQGLRLIYYSQIVNDFQKGDIAEGYSVSREKKESFPLTVTSAQKNPTAFYLCASSAVSGELFFGEGSRLTVL.

The genes are TRBV7-9 and TRBJ1-2, with TRBD1 identical over 8 bases. The CDR3 contains 14 residues. V lost 1 base, J lost 4 bases, and 2 bases stayed unmatched. Germline V gives CDR1 SEHNR, CDR2 FQNEAQ (reference sequence). CDR3 in amino acids: CASSLGQGLYGYTF. Here the CDR3 DNA reads TGTGCCAGCAGCTTAGGACAGGGGCTCTATGGCTACACCTTC.

This chain connects TRBV7-2 to TRBJ2-5; 9 nucleotides match TRBD1. J lost 2 bases, V lost 2 bases, and 6 bases had no gene match. The CDR3 loop spans 16 amino acids. Germline CDR1 SGHTA, CDR2 FQGNSA. The CDR3 DNA sequence: TGTGCCAGCAGCTTACGACTGACAGGGGGGCAAGAGACCCAGTACTTC. Its protein product is CASSLRLTGGQETQYF.

J is TRBJ2-1 and V is TRBV28; D gene uncertain. The CDR3 covers 13 residues. Germline-derived CDR1 and CDR2 are MDHEN and SYDVKM. Trimming took 4 bases from V and 7 from J, leaving 11 bases between them. CDR3 sequence: CASSSLGWNEQFF. In nucleotides, the CDR3 is TGTGCCAGCAGTTCGTTGGGATGGAATGAGCAGTTCTTC.

V usage is TRBV6-5 and J usage is TRBJ2-5, with D perhaps TRBD1 (6 bases). Looked up from germline, CDR1 is MNHEY and CDR2 is SVGAGI. The CDR3 runs 15 residues. V lost 2 bases and J lost 5, with 15 bases in between. The CDR3, as DNA: TGTGCCAGCAGTTACACGTCGCAGGGGTCGGAGACCCAGTACTTC. This gives the protein CASSYTSQGSETQYF.

J is TRBJ2-1 and V is TRBV5-1; maybe TRBD1 (5 bases). Trimming removed 0 bases from V and 0 bases from J, with 7 bases in between. This CDR3 region has 15 residues. The V gene's germline CDR1 is SGHRS and CDR2 YFSETQ. The CDR3: CASSLAQVSYNEQFF. CDR3 coding DNA: TGCGCCAGCAGCTTGGCACAGGTCTCCTACAATGAGCAGTTCTTC.

This clone was observed once. The chain recombines TRBV10-1 with TRBJ2-3; possibly TRBD1 or TRBD2 for D (5 bases each). Trimming cost V 2 bases and J 4 bases, with 13 bases left between them. Germline V lookup: CDR1 WNHNN, CDR2 SYGVQD (reference sequence). The CDR3 has 15 residues. CDR3 bases: TGCGCCAGCAGTGAGAGGGGTAGGGGACCAGATACGCAGTATTTT. Its protein product is CASSERGRGPDTQYF.

V and J are TRBV27 and TRBJ1-5; no clear D gene. CDR1 and CDR2 from the germline V gene are MNHEY and SMNVEV (reference sequence). The CDR3 loop spans 15 amino acids. Trimming cost V 6 bases and J 3 bases, with 15 bases left between them. DNA of the CDR3: TGTGCCAGCAGAGGCGGGTTCCCATCCAATCAGCCCCAGCATTTT. Translated: CASRGGFPSNQPQHF.